This T cell receptor beta chain was recorded in a study of cytomegalovirus exposure and HLA in healthy donors (dated by TCRdb to about 2017). Context from the whole study: According to an earlier analysis of 587 of the donors, roughly 180 million T cells yielded over 100 million unique TCR beta sequences and approximately 280 Gb of sequence data. Of the 398 genotyped donors, about 84% fell in the genetic ancestry cluster associated with self-reported Caucasian donors. Donor age, sex, ethnicity and CMV serostatus were collected together with the repertoire data. In an earlier analysis of more than 550 of the donors, high-throughput TCR beta sequencing was used to judge whether each TCR beta V gene segment behaved as functional or pseudogenic. The number of donors typed differed by locus, with 629-630 for A, B, C, DRB1 and DQB1, 522 for DQA1, approximately 580 for DPA1, and some 440 for DPB1. Because of strong linkage in the cohort, roughly five DR-DQ haplotypes were treated as single units for association and clustering. In the later analysis, no new phenotypic data were used to find candidate immune exposures; instead, reliance was placed on TCR beta sequences and their occurrence across donors. Across about 370 genotyped donors of the cohort, an average of roughly 250,000 unique TCR beta nucleotide sequences per donor were sequenced, and 15% to 20% of those sequences were non-productive. In addition to the first cohort of about 650 subjects, a separate validation cohort of about 120 different subjects was used. High-throughput TCR immunosequencing, statistical association of individual TCRs with disease status, and machine learning were combined to predict cytomegalovirus infection status. An early release covering roughly 580 HLA-typed donors comprised approximately 300 gigabases of sequencing data and tens of millions of unique TCR sequences. A later analysis re-analyzed previously published TCR beta repertoires from 660 or so donors and added high-resolution HLA genotyping to study TCR occurrence patterns. The study profiled the T cell repertoires of 500 to 800 subjects by immunosequencing and related them to cytomegalovirus serostatus. Both class I and class II loci were covered by HLA typing, at four-digit resolution. All discovery cohort repertoires had been generated on a single sequencing platform. The aim of the study was to test whether cataloging public T cell receptors could identify signatures of past pathogen exposure. Genome-wide SNP genotypes for about 65% of the 666 donors were used in a later genetic analysis, which treated that subset as a discovery cohort. Points the paper makes about the study in general: Several of the top co-occurrence clusters appeared to be linked to parvovirus B19, influenza, CMV and Epstein-Barr virus, according to a later analysis. Cytomegalovirus status was reported to be diagnosed by the classifier with high specificity and sensitivity in both the original and validation cohorts. A later analysis associated about 18,000 TCR beta sequences with specific HLA alleles at a false discovery rate of 0.05. A further reported finding was that TCR beta sequences accurately predicted the HLA-A and HLA-B alleles for most subjects in the first cohort. Correlated functional status among segregating V segments might be attributable to linkage disequilibrium, but an unknown experimental factor could not be ruled out. In a later genetic analysis, fewer N-insertions in productive TCRs were reported among donors in an Asian-associated ancestry cluster than the 666-donor mean. According to a later analysis, TCR association rates differed among HLA loci, with DRB1 alleles showing the most associated TCRs and HLA-C alleles showing the fewest. In an earlier analysis of 450 to 750 of the donors, most TCR beta V segments appeared in productive rearrangements about 87% or about 30% of the time, broadly matching IMGT annotations. The authors suggested that the approach could potentially be generalized to other disease states and immunological phenotypes. Roughly uniform sequencing depth across donors was assumed in presence/absence analyses, although this assumption may not hold. Because HLA typing was missing for some donors at each locus, association tests included only the typed subset. The earlier analysis of a few hundred of the donors excluded fewer than 20 rarely observed V segments, including chromosome 9 orphons, because counts were too low. V-gene and J-gene trimming of TCR beta chains was associated with a missense DCLRE1C variant in a later genetic analysis, and the association was replicated in an independent cohort. In this cohort, only TCR beta chains were sequenced, and detectable features were limited by the absence of alpha or paired-chain data. The only immune exposure information available for the cohort was CMV serostatus. Most TCR sequences were observed very rarely across donors, whereas some public TCRs were present in many individuals. A group of highly shared sequence variants was considered likely to be a technical artifact of the sequencing pipeline. In vitro tests confirmed that a few of the cytomegalovirus-associated TCR beta chains recognize cytomegalovirus antigens. Strong co-occurrence of HLA alleles, especially DR and DQ, made assigning TCR associations to individual alleles difficult. The study gave a list of 150 to 200 TCR beta chains associated with cytomegalovirus. In a later analysis, HLA-associated TCR beta chains were found to be more clonally expanded and to have lower generation probabilities than equally common non-associated chains. According to a later analysis, most CMV-associated TCR beta chains appeared to be HLA-restricted, and the HLA associations seemed to be driven largely by CMV exposure.

The method was the immunoSEQ multiplex PCR assay. A mixture of 60 forward primers for TCR Vbeta segments and 13 reverse primers for TCR Jbeta segments was used in the multiplex PCR. Amplification of the CDR3 region of rearranged TCR beta genes was performed with a multiplex PCR assay on genomic DNA. The amplified TCR beta libraries were sequenced on the Illumina HiSeq System as 87-base-pair reads. As for the original processing: In a later analysis, roughly 80 million unique TCR beta chains were counted across the roughly 610 repertoires, and about 10 million of these chains were shared by at least two donors. A nearest-neighbor algorithm error-corrected the raw reads and collapsed the reads into unique sequences, merging closely related sequences to remove PCR and sequencing errors. V, D and J gene segments were assigned by aligning CDR3 sequences to IMGT reference sequences. Each retained sequence needed at least a six-nucleotide match to both a V gene segment and a J gene segment. A rearrangement counted as productive if the CDR3 had no stop codons and remained in frame with V and J, and every other rearrangement counted as non-productive. CDR3 was defined according to IMGT convention as the region running from the second conserved V-encoded cysteine to the conserved J-encoded phenylalanine. Sequences without an unambiguous match to a single V gene segment were excluded from the earlier analysis of almost 600 of the donors. In an earlier analysis of a few hundred of the donors, V segments were called functional above 56.7% productive rearrangements and were called segregating when the between-donor standard deviation exceeded 5%. A statistical classification framework was developed to diagnose cytomegalovirus status using the catalog of TCR beta chain sequences. In a later analysis, V and J genes were assigned by comparing TCR nucleotide sequences against IMGT/GENE-DB human TR gene sequences. In a later analysis, CDR3 sequences and most-parsimonious VDJ recombination scenarios were assigned using the TCRdist pipeline. In a later analysis, each TCR beta chain was defined by its CDR3 amino acid sequence together with its V-gene family, and reads without a unique V-gene family were excluded. In a later analysis, some 600 highly shared, low-generation-probability nucleotide sequences were removed to address suspected cross-contamination and a sequencing artifact. For each public chain, a later analysis derived a clonal expansion index from normalized ranks of inferred template counts within each repertoire. Generation probabilities in a later analysis came from a VDJ recombination model fitted to out-of-frame rearrangements, and those results were checked against IGoR. In a later analysis, TCR-TCR, TCR-HLA and TCR-CMV co-occurrence was scored with hypergeometric tests, and a repertoire-size bias correction was applied to TCR pairs. In a later analysis, false discovery rates were estimated by permuting HLA or CMV assignments 20 times. In a later analysis, co-occurring TCRs were grouped using DBSCAN, and TCRdist sequence similarity was added for clustering within HLA-allele-positive subsets. Repertoires with fewer than 30,000 or more than 120,000 public chains were left out of co-occurrence clustering, as were about 5 repertoires with anomalous nucleotide sharing. This immuneACCESS table, as held by TCRdb, lists in-frame sequences with V and J called but not all clones. Of the missing ones, under half trace to an unresolved V gene in checked studies; the others have no known cause. V and J calls and clone size come straight from that table; D and trimming were deduced from the DNA. A total of about 96,000 clones appear in this sample, about four fifths of them only once. Together, the top ten hold approximately 14% of the sample.

The cohort comprised 550 to 700 healthy bone marrow donors. Cohort members were all nominally healthy when sampled, although unrecorded immune exposures were likely present. The donor was CMV seropositive and belonged to the group of 250 to 350 seropositive cohort members. Every donor gave a peripheral blood sample, and the peripheral blood mononuclear cells from that sample were used for TCR beta sequencing. The Qiagen DNeasy Blood Extraction Kit was used to extract genomic DNA from the blood cell samples. In the case of this clone: It has no known antigen specificity. Base qualities are not at hand, and no much larger clone is one base apart.

The sample consisted of PBMCs. This clonotype was obtained from a woman aged 70-85 years in good health and CMV-seropositive.

The CDR3 protein is CASSLRQGNQPQHF. The DNA reads TGTGCCAGTAGTCTCCGACAGGGCAATCAGCCCCAGCATTTT. The chain couples TRBV19 to TRBJ1-5; the D gene is perhaps TRBD1, on 6 matching bases. At the junction V is shortened by 5 bases and J by 2 bases, with 10 bases in between. CDR1 is given as LNHDA and CDR2 as SQIVND, both from the germline V gene (reference sequence). CDR3 length: 14 amino acids, cysteine to phenylalanine. The sequence is cut down to CDR3 DNA, 42 bases in frame from base 1.